This TCR beta chain was sequenced for a study of Tregs in tolerant kidney transplant recipients. Unstimulated regulatory T cells (CD4+CD25+CD127-), CD4+CD25- non-regulatory cells, CD4 and CD8 cells were FACS-sorted from thawed PBMCs. The protocol was immunoSEQ multiplex PCR, while the TCRdb copy is restricted to in-frame clones and leaves out a portion. This sample has 200,000 to 300,000 clones, with 65% to 85% found just once. Germline V gene data show CDR1 as LNHDA and CDR2 as SQIVND (reference sequence). The CDR3 is 13 residues long. V dropped 3 bases and J dropped 4 bases, with 9 bases sitting between them. Of note for this clone: Its target is unknown.

Whole-study findings and limits: The small number of patients limits these findings pending further validation. Activated donor B cell expansion appeared to reveal the most relevant donor-specific TCRbeta repertoire.

Sequencing was done on a sample of CD4+ T cells from blood. This clonotype was obtained from a human donor in good health. This rearrangement joins TRBV19 to TRBJ1-1; maybe TRBD1 (6 bases). The CDR3 sequence: CASSIQGGTEAFF. CDR3 nucleotide sequence: TGTGCCAGTAGTATCCAAGGGGGCACTGAAGCTTTCTTT.